This T cell receptor (beta chain) was sequenced during a study of early T cells in non-severe SARS-CoV-2 infection. About the study: From unsorted whole blood, bulk RNA was sequenced, and the chains remained unpaired.

This clonotype was observed a handful of times. As yet, its antigen is unknown. Study results and caveats: Matching with VDJdb favored anti-spike CD8 responses (missing private and CD4 specificities).

Individual cDNA molecules were tagged with unique molecular identifiers, the study reported. TCRdb re-derived calls from the 5' RACE reads in MiXCR, one entry per CDR3 protein. The sample consists of more than 75,000 distinct CDR3 sequences, approximately 13% of them appearing once. Germline V gives CDR1 MNHEY, CDR2 SMNVEV (reference sequence). CDR3 length: 16 residues. V was pared by 5 bases and J by 7 bases, with 9 bases of the junction left unmatched. The chain employs TRBV27 and TRBJ2-1; 12 nucleotides match TRBD1. The sample comprised whole blood. The sequence was obtained from an adult who was a healthcare worker with PCR-confirmed SARS-CoV-2 infection or an uninfected control (not recorded which). The CDR3 protein is CASSPQGTGGWNEQFF. CDR3 in DNA: TGTGCCAGCAGTCCCCAGGGGACAGGGGGCTGGAATGAGCAGTTCTTC.